This T cell receptor beta chain was sequenced during a study of T cell changes during pregnancy in multiple sclerosis. TCRdb's table, derived via immunoSEQ multiplex PCR, lists solely in-frame clones and lacks some. The sample includes about 93,000 clones, 85% to 95% of them seen just once. Germline loops: CDR1 SGHRS, CDR2 YFSETQ. V was pared by 4 bases and J by 0 bases, with 10 bases of the junction left unmatched. CDR3 length equals 19 residues. V usage is TRBV5-1 and J usage is TRBJ2-1; 13 bases map to TRBD2. This TCR was recovered from a female donor with multiple sclerosis, enrolled in a pregnancy study. The material sequenced was peripheral blood, taken before pregnancy. The CDR3 spells CASSRSTSGGPSSYNEQFF. CDR3 coding DNA: TGCGCCAGCAGCCGTTCGACTAGCGGGGGGCCTAGCTCCTACAATGAGCAGTTCTTC.